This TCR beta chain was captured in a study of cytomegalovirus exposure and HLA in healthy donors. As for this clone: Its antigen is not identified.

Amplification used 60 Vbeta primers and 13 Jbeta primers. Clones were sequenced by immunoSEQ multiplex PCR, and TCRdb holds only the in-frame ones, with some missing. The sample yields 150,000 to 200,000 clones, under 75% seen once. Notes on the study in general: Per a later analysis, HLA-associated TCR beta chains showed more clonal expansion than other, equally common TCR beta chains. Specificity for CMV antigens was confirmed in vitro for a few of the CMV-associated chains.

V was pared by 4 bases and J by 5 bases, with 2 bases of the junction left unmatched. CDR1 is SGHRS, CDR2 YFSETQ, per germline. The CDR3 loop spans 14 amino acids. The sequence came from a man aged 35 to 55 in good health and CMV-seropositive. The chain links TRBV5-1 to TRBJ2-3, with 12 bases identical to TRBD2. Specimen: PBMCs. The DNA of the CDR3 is TGCGCCAGCAGCGCACTAGCGGGGGGAGATACGCAGTATTTT. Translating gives CASSALAGGDTQYF.